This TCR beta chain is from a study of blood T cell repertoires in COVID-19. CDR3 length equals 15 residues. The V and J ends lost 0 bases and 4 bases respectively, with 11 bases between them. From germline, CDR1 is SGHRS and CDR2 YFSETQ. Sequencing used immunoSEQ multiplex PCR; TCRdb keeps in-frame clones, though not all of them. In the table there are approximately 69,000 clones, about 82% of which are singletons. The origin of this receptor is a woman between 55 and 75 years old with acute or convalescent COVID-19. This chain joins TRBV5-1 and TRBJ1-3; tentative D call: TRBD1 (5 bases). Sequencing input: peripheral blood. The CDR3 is CASSLATGGGNTIYF. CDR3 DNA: TGCGCCAGCAGCTTGGCCACAGGAGGGGGAAACACCATATATTTT.